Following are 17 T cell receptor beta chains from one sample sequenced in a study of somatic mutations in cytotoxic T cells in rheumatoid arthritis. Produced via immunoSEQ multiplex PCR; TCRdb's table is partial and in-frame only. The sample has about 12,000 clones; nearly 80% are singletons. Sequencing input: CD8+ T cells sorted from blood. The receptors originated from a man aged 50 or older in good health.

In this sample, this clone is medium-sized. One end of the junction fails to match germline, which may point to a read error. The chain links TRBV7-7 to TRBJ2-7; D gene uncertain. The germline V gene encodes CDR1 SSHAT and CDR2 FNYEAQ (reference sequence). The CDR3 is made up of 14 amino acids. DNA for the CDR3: TGTGCTAGCAGCCCAGGATGGGAATCCTACGAGCAGTACTTC. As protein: CASSPGWESYEQYF.

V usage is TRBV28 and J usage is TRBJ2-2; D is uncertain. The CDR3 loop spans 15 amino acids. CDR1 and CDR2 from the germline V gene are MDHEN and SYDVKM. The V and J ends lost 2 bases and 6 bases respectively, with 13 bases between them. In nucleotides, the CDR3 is TGTGCCAGCAGTTTAATAGGAGTTTCGGCCGGGGAGCTGTTTTTT. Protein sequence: CASSLIGVSAGELFF.

This CDR3 reads CASSSLSLAGYYNEQFF. The DNA of the CDR3 is TGTGCCAGCAGCTCTCTCTCACTAGCGGGATACTACAATGAGCAGTTCTTC. V is TRBV7-3 and J is TRBJ2-1; 10 bases align to TRBD2. The CDR3 has 17 residues. The germline V gene has CDR1 SGHTA and CDR2 FQGTGA. Trimming removed 4 bases from V and 3 bases from J; junction bases left unmatched: 9.

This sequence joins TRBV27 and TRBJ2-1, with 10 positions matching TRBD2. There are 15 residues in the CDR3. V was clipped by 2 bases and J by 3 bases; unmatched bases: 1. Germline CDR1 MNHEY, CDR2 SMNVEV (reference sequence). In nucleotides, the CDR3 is TGTGCCAGCAGTTTACGACTAGCGGGCTACAATGAGCAGTTCTTC. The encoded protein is CASSLRLAGYNEQFF.

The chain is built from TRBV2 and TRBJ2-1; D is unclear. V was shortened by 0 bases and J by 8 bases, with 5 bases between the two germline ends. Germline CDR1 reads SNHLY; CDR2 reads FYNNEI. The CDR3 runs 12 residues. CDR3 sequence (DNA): TGTGCCAGCAGTGAAGCTTGGGATGAGCAGTTCTTC. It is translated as CASSEAWDEQFF.

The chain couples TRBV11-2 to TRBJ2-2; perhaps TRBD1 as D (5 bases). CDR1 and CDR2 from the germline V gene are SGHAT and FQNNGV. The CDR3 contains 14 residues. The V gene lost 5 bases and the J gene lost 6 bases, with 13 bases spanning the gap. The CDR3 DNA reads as TGTGCCAGCAGCGCCGGTGGGGCTTCCGGGGAGCTGTTTTTT. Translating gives CASSAGGASGELFF.

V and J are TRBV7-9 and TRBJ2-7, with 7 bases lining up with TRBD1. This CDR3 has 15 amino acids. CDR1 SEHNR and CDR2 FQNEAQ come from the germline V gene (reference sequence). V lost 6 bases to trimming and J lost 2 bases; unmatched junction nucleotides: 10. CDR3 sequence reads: CASSVPQGVAYEQYF. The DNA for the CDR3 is TGTGCCAGCAGTGTACCCCAGGGGGTCGCCTACGAGCAGTACTTC.

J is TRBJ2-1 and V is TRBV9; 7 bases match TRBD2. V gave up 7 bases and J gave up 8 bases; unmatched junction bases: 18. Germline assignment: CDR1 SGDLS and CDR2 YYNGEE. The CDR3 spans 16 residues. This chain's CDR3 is CASHARASGRVDEQFF. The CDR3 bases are TGTGCCAGCCATGCCCGGGCTAGCGGTAGGGTGGATGAGCAGTTCTTC.

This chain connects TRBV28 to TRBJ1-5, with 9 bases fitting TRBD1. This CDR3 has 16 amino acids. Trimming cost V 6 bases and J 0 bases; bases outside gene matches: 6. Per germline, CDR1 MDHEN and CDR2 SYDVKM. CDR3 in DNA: TGTGCCAGCAGAACCGGGACAGGGTATAGCAATCAGCCCCAGCATTTT. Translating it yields CASRTGTGYSNQPQHF.

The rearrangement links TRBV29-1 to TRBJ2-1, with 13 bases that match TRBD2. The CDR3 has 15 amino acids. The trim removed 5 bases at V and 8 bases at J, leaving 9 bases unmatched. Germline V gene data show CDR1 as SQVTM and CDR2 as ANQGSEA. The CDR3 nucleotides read TGCAGCGTTCCCATGGGACTAGCGGGATTGTATGAGCAGTTCTTC. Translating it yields CSVPMGLAGLYEQFF.

CDR3 loop: CASTAGSSGNTIYF. The CDR3 DNA reads TGTGCCAGTACTGCGGGGAGCTCTGGAAACACCATATATTTT. The rearrangement links TRBV7-9 to TRBJ1-3, with D unclear. CDR1 is SEHNR and CDR2 is FQNEAQ in the germline V gene (reference sequence). Trimming removed 9 bases from V and 0 bases from J, with 12 bases in between. There are 14 residues in the CDR3.

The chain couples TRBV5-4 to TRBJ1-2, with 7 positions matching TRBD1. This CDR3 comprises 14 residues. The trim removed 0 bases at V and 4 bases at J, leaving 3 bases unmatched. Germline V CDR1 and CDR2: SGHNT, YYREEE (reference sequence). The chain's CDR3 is CASSLVTGIYGYTF. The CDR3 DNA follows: TGTGCCAGCAGCTTGGTGACAGGGATCTATGGCTACACCTTC.

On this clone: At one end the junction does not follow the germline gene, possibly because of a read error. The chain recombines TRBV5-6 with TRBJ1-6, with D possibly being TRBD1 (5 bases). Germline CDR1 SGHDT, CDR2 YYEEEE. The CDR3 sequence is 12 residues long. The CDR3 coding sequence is TGTGCCAGCAGCTTCCGCAGCAAAGGGGTCAACTTT. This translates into CASSFRSKGVNF.

The chain's CDR3 is CATSLHGGALNEQFF. The CDR3 DNA reads as TGTGCCACCAGCCTCCACGGGGGCGCCCTCAATGAGCAGTTCTTC. J is TRBJ2-1 and V is TRBV15; either TRBD1 or TRBD2 may supply D (6 bases each). The CDR3 is made up of 15 amino acids. Trimming removed 5 bases at V and 6 bases at J, with 17 bases between. Germline CDR1 is LNHNV and CDR2 is YYDKDF (reference sequence).

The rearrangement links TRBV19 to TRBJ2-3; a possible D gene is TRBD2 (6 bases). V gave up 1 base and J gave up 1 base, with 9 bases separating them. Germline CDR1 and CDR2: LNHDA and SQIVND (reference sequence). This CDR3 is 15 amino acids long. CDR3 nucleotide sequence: TGTGCCAGTAGTATAGGGGACTCGGGCACAGATACGCAGTATTTT. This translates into CASSIGDSGTDTQYF.

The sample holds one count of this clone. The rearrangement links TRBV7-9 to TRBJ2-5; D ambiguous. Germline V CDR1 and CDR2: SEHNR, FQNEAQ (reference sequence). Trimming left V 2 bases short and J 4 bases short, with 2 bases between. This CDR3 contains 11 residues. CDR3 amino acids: CASSLSETQYF. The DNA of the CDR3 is TGTGCCAGCAGCTTATCAGAGACCCAGTACTTC.

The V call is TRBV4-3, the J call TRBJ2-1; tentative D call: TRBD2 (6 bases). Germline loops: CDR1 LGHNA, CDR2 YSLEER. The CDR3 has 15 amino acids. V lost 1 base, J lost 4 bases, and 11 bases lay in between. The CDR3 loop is CASSQGPSEYNEQFF. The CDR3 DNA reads TGCGCCAGCAGCCAAGGCCCTAGCGAGTACAATGAGCAGTTCTTC.